This TCR beta chain was captured in a study of T cells after yellow fever vaccination. Template switching with 5'RACE generated the TCR cDNA and added a universal primer site and UMIs. MiXCR was run by TCRdb on the 5' RACE reads, yielding one entry per CDR3 protein. The top ten hold around 15% of the sample, which has just under 600,000 distinct CDR3 sequences, approximately 12% seen once. This clonotype occurred a few times. What it recognizes is unknown. General study points: Highly abundant clonotypes carried over from the bulk population could end up in FACS-sorted repertoires as contaminants. The CD4 and CD8 compartments had a small share of their clonotypes in common.

The TCR sequence derives from a young man who received the YFV17D yellow fever vaccine. The sample was PBMCs, taken on the day of the yellow fever booster vaccination.

The CDR3, as DNA: TGCAGTGCTAGAGCAGGAGGGGTGGTCCAAGAGACCCAGTACTTC. Translation: CSARAGGVVQETQYF. The chain links TRBV20-1 to TRBJ2-5; D may be TRBD2 (6 bases). The CDR3 loop spans 15 amino acids. Germline V gene lookup returns CDR1 DFQATT and CDR2 SNEGSKA (reference sequence). V was trimmed by 1 base and J by 1 base, leaving 13 bases between them.